Each of the 11 T cell receptor beta chains below was sequenced from the same sample in a study of CD8+ T cells in alopecia areata. Extracted RNA was reverse transcribed, and the resulting cDNA served as sequencing template. TCRdb's copy holds only in-frame clones and misses some; the assay was immunoSEQ multiplex PCR. This sample has roughly 200,000 clones, with about 61% found just once. Sample: CD8+ T cells sorted from blood. Receptor source: a human donor in good health.

The chain combines TRBV25-1 with TRBJ1-1; perhaps TRBD1 as D (6 bases). The V and J ends lost 1 base and 3 bases respectively, with 9 bases between them. Germline V gene data show CDR1 as MGHDK and CDR2 as SYGVNS. The CDR3 runs to 14 residues. Written as DNA, the CDR3 is TGTGCCAGCAGTGAATGGGCAGGGGACACTGAAGCTTTCTTT. Protein sequence: CASSEWAGDTEAFF.

This clone was counted only a few times. The chain couples TRBV2 to TRBJ2-1; 10 nucleotides align to TRBD2. Germline lookup yields CDR1 SNHLY and CDR2 FYNNEI. V was pared by 4 bases and J by 4 bases, with 4 bases of the junction left unmatched. There are 15 residues in the CDR3. CDR3 DNA sequence: TGTGCCAGCAGTGCGCCGGGACTAGCGTACAATGAGCAGTTCTTC. Protein sequence: CASSAPGLAYNEQFF.

This clone was counted once. CDR3 amino acids: CASSLKGVDAFF. The CDR3 DNA reads as TGTGCCAGCAGCTTAAAGGGGGTGGACGCTTTCTTT. The rearrangement uses TRBV13 and TRBJ1-1; weak D call: TRBD1 (6 bases). Trimming shortened V by 2 bases and J by 11 bases, and 12 bases separated the two germline ends. This CDR3 is 12 amino acids long. In germline, CDR1 is PRHDT, CDR2 FYEKMQ (reference sequence).

The rearrangement joins TRBV29-1 to TRBJ2-7; D possibly uses TRBD1 or TRBD2 (6 bases each). CDR3 length: 12 residues. Trimming took 6 bases from V and 2 from J, leaving 11 bases between them. In germline, CDR1 is SQVTM, CDR2 ANQGSEA. In DNA form, the CDR3 reads TGCAGCGTCGGGGGCGATACCTACGAGCAGTACTTC. It translates to CSVGGDTYEQYF.

This clone was counted between two and nine times. The chain joins TRBV7-8 to TRBJ1-5, with D hard to call. The CDR3 length is 15 residues. Germline loops: CDR1 SGHVS, CDR2 FQNEAQ. Trimming removed 1 base at V and 6 bases at J, with 13 bases between. The CDR3 coding sequence is TGTGCCAGCAGCTTAGAGGTCAGCCCAGGTCAGCCCCAGCATTTT. Encoded protein: CASSLEVSPGQPQHF.

The J gene is TRBJ2-2, the V gene TRBV10-2; D not certain. The CDR3 consists of 13 residues. The germline V and J ends were trimmed by 8 bases and 2 bases, with 9 bases remaining between them. The V gene's germline CDR1 is WSHSY and CDR2 SAAADI. The CDR3 DNA sequence: TGCGCCAGCCAGCAGACCAACACCGGGGAGCTGTTTTTT. Protein sequence: CASQQTNTGELFF.

This clone was seen just once. The J gene is TRBJ2-4, the V gene TRBV2, with 7 bases matching TRBD1. V dropped 3 bases and J dropped 0; count of bases not matched to a gene: 8. CDR3 length equals 17 residues. Germline lookup yields CDR1 SNHLY and CDR2 FYNNEI. CDR3: CASSDPRQGLAKNIQYF. In nucleotides, the CDR3 is TGTGCCAGCAGTGACCCCAGACAGGGCCTAGCCAAAAACATTCAGTACTTC. The variable domain in full, completed from reference TRBV2 and TRBJ2-4, reads EPEVTQTPSHQVTQMGQEVILRCVPISNHLYFYWYRQILGQKVEFLVSFYNNEISEKSEIFDDQFSVERPDGSNFTLKIRSTKLEDSAMYFCASSDPRQGLAKNIQYFGAGTRLSVL.

This clone was observed a handful of times. The chain joins TRBV6-5 to TRBJ2-7; TRBD1 matches at 9 bases. CDR1 is MNHEY, CDR2 SVGAGI, per germline. V dropped 4 bases and J dropped 1; count of bases not matched to a gene: 5. The CDR3 extends over 15 amino acids. CDR3 region: CASSFGTGTSYEQYF. The CDR3 coding sequence is TGTGCCAGCAGTTTTGGGACAGGGACTTCCTACGAGCAGTACTTC.

The rearrangement joins TRBV29-1 to TRBJ2-7; 8 nucleotides line up with TRBD1. The CDR3 extends over 14 amino acids. V lost 6 bases, J lost 0 bases, and 7 bases stayed unmatched. Germline assignment: CDR1 SQVTM and CDR2 ANQGSEA. CDR3 loop: CSVGGQESSYEQYF. The CDR3, as DNA: TGCAGCGTCGGGGGACAGGAGAGCTCCTACGAGCAGTACTTC.

This chain connects TRBV7-9 to TRBJ2-3, with D maybe TRBD2 (7 bases). Trimming left V 6 bases short and J 8 bases short, with 18 bases between. CDR1 and CDR2 (germline): SEHNR, FQNEAQ (reference sequence). There are 14 residues in the CDR3. The CDR3 region has the DNA TGTGCCAGCAGGTCGGGGGGCCGATTCGTTACGCAGTATTTT. It yields the protein CASRSGGRFVTQYF.

The DNA of the CDR3 is TGCAGCGTCGGCAAGAACTACGAGCAGTACTTC. As protein: CSVGKNYEQYF. The chain uses TRBV29-1 and TRBJ2-7; no clear D. Germline V gene data show CDR1 as SQVTM and CDR2 as ANQGSEA. This CDR3 comprises 11 residues. Trimming took off 6 bases at V and 3 bases at J, with 9 bases between the two ends.